This TCR beta chain was sequenced during a study of Graves' ophthalmopathy and Graves' hyperthyroidism. Broader study findings: Thyroid clonotypes that were expanded above 0.001 frequency mostly also appeared in blood.

V was shortened by 2 bases and J by 0 bases, with 5 bases between the two germline ends. This CDR3 spans 14 amino acids. Germline CDR1 MNHEY, CDR2 SVGAGI. This clonotype was seen at least ten times. Its antigen is currently unknown. Clinical symptoms and serum thyroxine were used for diagnosis; TRAb, thyroid ultrasound and orbital computed tomography were also relied on. Amplifying from RNA transcripts, the study obtained TCR beta CDR3 regions. The first round was an RT-PCR with HTBI primers, and the second round was a multiplex PCR. TCRdb analysed the multiplex PCR reads with MiXCR anew, one entry per CDR3 protein. Of roughly 500,000 distinct CDR3 sequences listed, roughly an eighth are singletons.

The sample was blood. This receptor was taken from a woman aged 25 to 45 with Graves' ophthalmopathy. This chain connects TRBV6-5 to TRBJ1-3; unclear D gene. The CDR3 sequence: CASSYRVSGNTIYF. The DNA for the CDR3 is TGTGCCAGCAGTTACAGGGTCTCTGGAAACACCATATATTTT.